This TCR beta chain stems from a study of blood T cell repertoires in COVID-19. Looking at the study overall: PBMCs, B-cell-depleted T cells, or T cells provided the cDNA or gDNA that made up the material.

V was shortened by 6 bases and J by 5 bases, with 11 bases between the two germline ends. Germline loops: CDR1 ENHRY, CDR2 SYGVKD. This CDR3 has 13 residues. Produced via immunoSEQ multiplex PCR; TCRdb's table is partial and in-frame only. In the table there are about 70,000 clones, approximately 86% of which are singletons. The gene calls are TRBV10-3 and TRBJ1-5; possibly TRBD1 for D (6 bases). Source material: peripheral blood. The TCR originated in a human donor in a cohort sampled during active COVID-19. CDR3 DNA sequence: TGTGCCATCAGGAAACAGGGAGATCAGCCCCAGCATTTT. This translates into CAIRKQGDQPQHF.